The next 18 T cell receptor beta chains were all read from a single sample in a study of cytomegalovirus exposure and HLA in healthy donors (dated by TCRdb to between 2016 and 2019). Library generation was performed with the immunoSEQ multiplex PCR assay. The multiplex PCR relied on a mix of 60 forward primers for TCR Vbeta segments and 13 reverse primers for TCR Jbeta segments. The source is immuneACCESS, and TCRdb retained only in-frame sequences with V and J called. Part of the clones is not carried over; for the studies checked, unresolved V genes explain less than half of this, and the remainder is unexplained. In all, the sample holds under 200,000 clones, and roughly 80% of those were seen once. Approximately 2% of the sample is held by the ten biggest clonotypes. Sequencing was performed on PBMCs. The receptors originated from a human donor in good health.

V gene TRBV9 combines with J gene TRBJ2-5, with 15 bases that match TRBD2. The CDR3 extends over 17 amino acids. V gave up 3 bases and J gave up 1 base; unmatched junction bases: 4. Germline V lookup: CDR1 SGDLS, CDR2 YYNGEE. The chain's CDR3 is CASSGGLAGGTQETQYF. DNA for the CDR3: TGTGCCAGCAGCGGTGGACTAGCGGGGGGGACCCAAGAGACCCAGTACTTC.

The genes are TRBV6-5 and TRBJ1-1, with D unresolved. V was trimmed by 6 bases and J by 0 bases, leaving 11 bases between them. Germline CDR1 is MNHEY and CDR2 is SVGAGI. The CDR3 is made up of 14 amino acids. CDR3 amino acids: CASSLAFVNTEAFF. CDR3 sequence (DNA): TGTGCCAGCAGCCTAGCTTTTGTGAACACTGAAGCTTTCTTT.

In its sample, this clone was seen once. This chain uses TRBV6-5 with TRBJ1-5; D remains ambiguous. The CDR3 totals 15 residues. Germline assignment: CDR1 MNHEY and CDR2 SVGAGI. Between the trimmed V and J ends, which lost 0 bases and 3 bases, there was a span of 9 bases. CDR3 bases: TGTGCCAGCAGTTACTCGTGGCACAACAATCAGCCCCAGCATTTT. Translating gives CASSYSWHNNQPQHF.

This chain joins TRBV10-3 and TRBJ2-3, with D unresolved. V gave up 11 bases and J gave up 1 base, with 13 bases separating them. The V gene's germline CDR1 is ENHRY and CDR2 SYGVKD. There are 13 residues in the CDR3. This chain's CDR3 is CAGRNMGTDTQYF. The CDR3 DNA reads TGTGCCGGCAGGAATATGGGCACAGATACGCAGTATTTT.

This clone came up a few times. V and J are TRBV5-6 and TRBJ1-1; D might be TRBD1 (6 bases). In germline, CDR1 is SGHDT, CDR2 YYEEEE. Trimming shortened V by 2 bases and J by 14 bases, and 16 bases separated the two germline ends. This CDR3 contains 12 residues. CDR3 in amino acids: CASSFAQGVCFF. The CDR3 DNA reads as TGTGCCAGCAGCTTCGCACAGGGCGTTTGCTTCTTT.

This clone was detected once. In DNA, the CDR3 is TGCGCCAGCAGCTTAGCGGGCCACGGGATGGATACGCAGTATTTT. Translation gives CASSLAGHGMDTQYF. The rearrangement links TRBV5-1 to TRBJ2-3, with D possibly being TRBD2 (6 bases). This CDR3 comprises 15 residues. Germline V lookup: CDR1 SGHRS, CDR2 YFSETQ. V shed 2 bases and J shed 6 bases, with 16 bases lying between them. The variable domain in full, with the rest retrieved from reference TRBV5-1 and TRBJ2-3, is KAGVTQTPRYLIKTRGQQVTLSCSPISGHRSVSWYQQTPGQGLQFLFEYFSETQRNKGNFPGRFSGRQFSNSRSEMNVSTLELGDSALYLCASSLAGHGMDTQYFGPGTRLTVL.

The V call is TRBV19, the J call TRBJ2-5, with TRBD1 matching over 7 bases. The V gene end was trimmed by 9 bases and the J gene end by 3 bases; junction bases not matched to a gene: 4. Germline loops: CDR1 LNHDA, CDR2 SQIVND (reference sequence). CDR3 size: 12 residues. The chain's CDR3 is CASRDRKETQYF. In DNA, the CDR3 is TGTGCCAGCAGGGACAGAAAAGAGACCCAGTACTTC. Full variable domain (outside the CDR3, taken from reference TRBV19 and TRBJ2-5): DGGITQSPKYLFRKEGQNVTLSCEQNLNHDAMYWYRQDPGQGLRLIYYSQIVNDFQKGDIAEGYSVSREKKESFPLTVTSAQKNPTAFYLCASRDRKETQYFGPGTRLLVL.

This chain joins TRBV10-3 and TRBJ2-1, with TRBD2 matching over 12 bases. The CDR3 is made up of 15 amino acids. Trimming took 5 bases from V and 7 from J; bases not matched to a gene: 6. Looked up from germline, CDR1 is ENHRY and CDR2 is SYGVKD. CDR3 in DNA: TGTGCCATCAGTACCGGACTAGCGGGGCAAAATGAGCAGTTCTTC. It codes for CAISTGLAGQNEQFF.

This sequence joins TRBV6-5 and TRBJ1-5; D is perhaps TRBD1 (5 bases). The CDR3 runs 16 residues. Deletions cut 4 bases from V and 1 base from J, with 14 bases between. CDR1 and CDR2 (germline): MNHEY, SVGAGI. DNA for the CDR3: TGTGCCAGCAGTTCCCAAGGGGCTGGGAGCAATCAGCCCCAGCATTTT. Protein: CASSSQGAGSNQPQHF.

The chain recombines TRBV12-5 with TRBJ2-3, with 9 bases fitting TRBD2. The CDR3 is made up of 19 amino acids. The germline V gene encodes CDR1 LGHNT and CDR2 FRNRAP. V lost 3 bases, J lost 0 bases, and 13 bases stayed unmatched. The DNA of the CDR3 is TGTGCTAGTGGTTTAACAGGACTAGCGAGATCTACTAGCACAGATACGCAGTATTTT. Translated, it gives CASGLTGLARSTSTDTQYF.

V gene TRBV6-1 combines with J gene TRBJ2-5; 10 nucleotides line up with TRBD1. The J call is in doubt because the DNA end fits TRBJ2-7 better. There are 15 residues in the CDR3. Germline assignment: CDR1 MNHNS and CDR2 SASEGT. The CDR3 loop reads CASKLGTGVLYEQYF. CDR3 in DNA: TGTGCCAGCAAATTAGGGACAGGGGTACTATACGAGCAGTACTTC.

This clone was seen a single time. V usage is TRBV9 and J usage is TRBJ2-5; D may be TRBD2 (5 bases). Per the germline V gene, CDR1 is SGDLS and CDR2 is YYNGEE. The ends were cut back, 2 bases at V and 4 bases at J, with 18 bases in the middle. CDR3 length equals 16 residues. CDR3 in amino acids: CASSVTSDRSRETQYF. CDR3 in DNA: TGTGCCAGCAGCGTTACTAGTGATAGAAGCCGAGAGACCCAGTACTTC.

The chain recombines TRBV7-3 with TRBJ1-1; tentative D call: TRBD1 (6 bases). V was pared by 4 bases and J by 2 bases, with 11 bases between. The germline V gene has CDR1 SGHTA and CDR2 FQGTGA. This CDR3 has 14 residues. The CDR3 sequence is CASSSDSINTEAFF. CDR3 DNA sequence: TGTGCCAGCAGCTCGGACAGTATTAACACTGAAGCTTTCTTT.

The CDR3 DNA follows: TGTGCCAGCAGCTTGGGACAGGGGCAGAATGAAAAACTGTTTTTT. Protein: CASSLGQGQNEKLFF. The chain couples TRBV5-6 to TRBJ1-4; 8 nucleotides align to TRBD1. With V trimmed by 0 bases and J by 5 bases, 3 bases remained unmatched. Germline V gene lookup returns CDR1 SGHDT and CDR2 YYEEEE. CDR3 size: 15 residues. Based on the CDR3 plus reference TRBV5-6 and TRBJ1-4, the full variable domain is DAGVTQSPTHLIKTRGQQVTLRCSPKSGHDTVSWYQQALGQGPQFIFQYYEEEERQRGNFPDRFSGHQFPNYSSELNVNALLLGDSALYLCASSLGQGQNEKLFFGSGTQLSVL.

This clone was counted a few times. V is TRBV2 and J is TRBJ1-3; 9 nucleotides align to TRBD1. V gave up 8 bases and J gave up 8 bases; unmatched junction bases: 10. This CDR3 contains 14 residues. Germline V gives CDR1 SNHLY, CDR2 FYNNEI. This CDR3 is CASGRTGARDTIYF. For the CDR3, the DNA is TGTGCCAGCGGTCGGACAGGGGCACGGGACACCATATATTTT.

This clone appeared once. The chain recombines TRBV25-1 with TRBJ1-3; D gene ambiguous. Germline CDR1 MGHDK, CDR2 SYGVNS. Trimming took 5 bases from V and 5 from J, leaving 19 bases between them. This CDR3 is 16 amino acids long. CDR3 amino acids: CASSTPSRGMRNTIYF. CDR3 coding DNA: TGTGCCAGCAGTACCCCCTCACGGGGTATGCGAAACACCATATATTTT.

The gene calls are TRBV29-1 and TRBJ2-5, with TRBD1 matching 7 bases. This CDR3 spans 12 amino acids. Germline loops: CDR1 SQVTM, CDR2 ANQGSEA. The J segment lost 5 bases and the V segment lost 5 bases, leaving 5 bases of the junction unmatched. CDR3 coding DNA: TGCAGCGTTACGACAGGGATCGAGACCCAGTACTTC. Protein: CSVTTGIETQYF.

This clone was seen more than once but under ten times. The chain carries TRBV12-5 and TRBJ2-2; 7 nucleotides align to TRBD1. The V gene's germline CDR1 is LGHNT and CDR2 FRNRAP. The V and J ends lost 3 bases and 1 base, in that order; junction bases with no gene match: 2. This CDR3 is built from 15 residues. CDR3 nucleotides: TGTGCTAGTGGTTTTAGGACAGGGAACACCGGGGAGCTGTTTTTT. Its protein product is CASGFRTGNTGELFF.